These T cell receptor beta chains were read from a single sample in a study of blood T cell repertoires in COVID-19. Only in-frame clones appear in the TCRdb table, and some are missing; sequencing was by immunoSEQ multiplex PCR. The sample comprises approximately 150,000 clones, 82% of which are singletons, and about 15% rests with the top ten. Sequenced input: peripheral blood. These receptors were taken from a human donor with acute or convalescent COVID-19. The donor label of this sample is uncertain. Each CDR3 is given with its conserved first and last residue. A D gene is named only where the DNA matches it firmly. Clone size is stated in some rows and not others, as once, few, many or a class when expanded.

D,size,V,J,DNA,CDR3
NA,NA,TRBV5-1,TRBJ2-2,TGCGCCAGCAGCTTGACTCAGGGTAAAGAGGAGCTGTTTTTT,CASSLTQGKEELFF
NA,NA,TRBV3-1/TRBV3-2,TRBJ2-7,TGTGCCACCACACGGGGATACCCCTACGAGCAGTACTTC,CATTRGYPYEQYF
NA,NA,TRBV3-1/TRBV3-2,TRBJ1-2,TGTGCCAGCTCTCGTCTCGGGAGTGGCTACACCTTC,CASSRLGSGYTF
NA,few,TRBV7-8,TRBJ1-1,TGTGCCAGCAGCTCCAGGGGCTCTGAAGCTTTCTTT,CASSSRGSEAFF
TRBD1,NA,TRBV7-2,TRBJ1-5,TGTGCCAGCAGCGCAATCCATCAAGGGGGCCCCAATCAGCCCCAGCATTTT,CASSAIHQGGPNQPQHF
TRBD1,NA,TRBV9,TRBJ1-2,TGTGCCAGCAGCCAGACCGGGACAGGGATCGATGGCTACACCTTC,CASSQTGTGIDGYTF
TRBD2,once,TRBV9,TRBJ2-7,TGTGCCAGCAGCGTAGGACTAGCGGGGGGGCAGTACGAGCAGTACTTC,CASSVGLAGGQYEQYF
NA,once,TRBV3-1/TRBV3-2,TRBJ2-7,TGTGCCAGCAGCCAAGGGCGGGGGCGACCCTACGAGCAGTACTTC,CASSQGRGRPYEQYF
NA,NA,TRBV30,TRBJ2-7,TGTGCCTGGAGCCTTGGGGGCAGGGCCTACGAGCAGTACTTC,CAWSLGGRAYEQYF
NA,NA,TRBV6-6,TRBJ1-4,TGTGCCAGCAGACGGGCCGGGGGGGGTGAAAAACTGTTTTTT,CASRRAGGGEKLFF
NA,NA,TRBV6-5,TRBJ1-2,TGTGCCAGCAGTTACCGGCACGCGGCTAACTATGGCTACACCTTC,CASSYRHAANYGYTF
TRBD1,NA,TRBV18,TRBJ1-5,TGTGCCAGCTCACCGACAGGGGCTCAGCCCCAGCATTTT,CASSPTGAQPQHF
NA,NA,TRBV6-5,TRBJ1-4,TGTGCCAGCAGTTACTCGGACAGCTCTAATGAAAAACTGTTTTTT,CASSYSDSSNEKLFF
TRBD2,NA,TRBV11-2,TRBJ2-5,TGTGCCAGCAGCTTAGTTTGGACTAGTATTGAGACCCAGTACTTC,CASSLVWTSIETQYF
NA,NA,TRBV4-2,TRBJ1-2,TGTGCCAGCAGCCAAGATCAGGGGACGAAGGAAGGCTACACCTTC,CASSQDQGTKEGYTF
NA,NA,TRBV3-1/TRBV3-2,TRBJ1-5,TGTGCCAGCAGCCAACGTCACACAGATCAGCCCCAGCATTTT,CASSQRHTDQPQHF
NA,few,TRBV4-1,TRBJ1-6,TGCGCCAGCAGCCAACCGACAGCTAGCTCCTATAATTCACCCCTCCACTTT,CASSQPTASSYNSPLHF
TRBD1,NA,TRBV7-9,TRBJ1-1,TGTGCCAGCAGCCGGTTAGACAGGGGCGAAGCTTTCTTT,CASSRLDRGEAFF
TRBD1,NA,TRBV6-6,TRBJ2-7,TGTGCCAGCACCGACAGGGGCCGTTCCTACGAGCAGTACTTC,CASTDRGRSYEQYF
NA,NA,TRBV19,TRBJ1-2,TGTGCCAGTAGTATAGCACAGTATGGCTACACCTTC,CASSIAQYGYTF
NA,NA,TRBV5-1,TRBJ2-7,TGCGCCAGCAGCTCTCTCTCCGGGAGCTCCTACGAGCAGTACTTC,CASSSLSGSSYEQYF
NA,NA,TRBV9,TRBJ1-6,TGTGCCAGCAGCGGCCCAGCGAATGATAATTCACCCCTCCACTTT,CASSGPANDNSPLHF
NA,NA,TRBV6-5,TRBJ1-1,TGTGCCATTTCTATGAACACTGAAGCTTTCTTT,CAISMNTEAFF
TRBD1,many,TRBV10-1,TRBJ1-6,TGCGCCATAGTGACAGGGATTAATTCACCCCTCCACTTT,CAIVTGINSPLHF
NA,NA,TRBV5-5,TRBJ2-1,TGTGCCAGCAGCAGGTTACCAGGGGAACATGAGCAGTTCTTC,CASSRLPGEHEQFF
TRBD1,few,TRBV9,TRBJ2-2,TGTGCCAGCAGCGTACTACAGGGGGCTGACGGGGAGCTGTTTTTT,CASSVLQGADGELFF
TRBD1,few,TRBV19,TRBJ2-7,TGTGCCAGTAGTGGTAACAGGGGTAAAAGCTCCTACGAGCAGTACTTC,CASSGNRGKSSYEQYF
TRBD1,NA,TRBV4-2,TRBJ2-5,TGTGCCAGCAGCCAAGCAGGTCTGGGGACAGACCAAGAGACCCAGTACTTC,CASSQAGLGTDQETQYF
TRBD1,NA,TRBV10-3,TRBJ1-1,TGTGCCATCAGTGGACGGGACAGGGACACTGAAGCTTTCTTT,CAISGRDRDTEAFF
TRBD1,NA,TRBV10-1,TRBJ1-2,TGCGCCAGCAGTGAAGGGACAGCCTCCTATGGCTACACCTTC,CASSEGTASYGYTF
NA,NA,TRBV6-5,TRBJ2-2,TGTGCCAGCAGTTACGGCACACCGAACACCGGGGAGCTGTTTTTT,CASSYGTPNTGELFF
TRBD1,NA,TRBV19,TRBJ1-1,TGTGCCAGTAGTAGGGAACAGGGGGTCGGGGCTTTCTTT,CASSREQGVGAFF
TRBD1,NA,TRBV15,TRBJ1-2,TGTGCCACCAGCCGGGTTTTGACAGGGGGAAGTAATGGCTACACCTTC,CATSRVLTGGSNGYTF
NA,NA,TRBV25-1,TRBJ2-1,TGTGCCAGCAGTGTCCAGGGGACCTACAATGAGCAGTTCTTC,CASSVQGTYNEQFF
TRBD2,NA,TRBV10-2,TRBJ2-2,TGCGCCAGCACGAGTAATAGCGGGGGGGTCACCGGGGAGCTGTTTTTT,CASTSNSGGVTGELFF
NA,NA,TRBV6-2/TRBV6-3,TRBJ1-2,TGTGCCAGCAGTTCTCGGGGAGGAAAAGGCTATGGCTACACCTTC,CASSSRGGKGYGYTF
NA,once,TRBV5-6,TRBJ2-7,TGTGCCAGCAGCAAGACAGGATCCTACGAGCAGTACTTC,CASSKTGSYEQYF
NA,NA,TRBV7-2,TRBJ2-3,TGTGCCAGCAGCTTAAGTGGGACCAGAGGGGGTGGCACAGATACGCAGTATTTT,CASSLSGTRGGGTDTQYF
TRBD1,few,TRBV30,TRBJ1-3,TGTGCCTGGTCCGGGACAGCCTCTGGAAACACCATATATTTT,CAWSGTASGNTIYF
NA,NA,TRBV6-6,TRBJ1-6,TGTGCCAGCAGAGGGGGGGGAGGGCATTCACCCCTCCACTTT,CASRGGGGHSPLHF
NA,NA,TRBV6-5,TRBJ2-7,TGTGCCAGCAGTTCGGGGGTTGGGAACGAGCAGTACTTC,CASSSGVGNEQYF
NA,NA,TRBV6-2/TRBV6-3,TRBJ2-5,TGTGCCAGCAGTTTCTTGTCTAGCGAGGAGACCCAGTACTTC,CASSFLSSEETQYF
TRBD1,NA,TRBV6-2/TRBV6-3,TRBJ1-4,TGTGCCAGCAGCCCAATGGGACAGCATGAAAAACTGTTTTTT,CASSPMGQHEKLFF
NA,few,TRBV30,TRBJ1-5,TGTGCCTGGAGTGGGGGGGTTAGCAATCAGCCCCAGCATTTT,CAWSGGVSNQPQHF
TRBD1,NA,TRBV13,TRBJ1-2,TGTGCCAGCAGCTTAGGTACAGGGGGGACGGGGTATGGCTACACCTTC,CASSLGTGGTGYGYTF
TRBD2,NA,TRBV4-2,TRBJ2-7,TGTGCCAGCAGCCCGGGGGGATCCTACGAGCAGTACTTC,CASSPGGSYEQYF
TRBD1,once,TRBV5-1,TRBJ2-7,TGCGCCAGCAGCTTGGTGTCCGCGGACAGGGGGCAAGGACCACGTTACGAGCAGTACTTC,CASSLVSADRGQGPRYEQYF
TRBD1,NA,TRBV27,TRBJ2-5,TGTGCCAGCGCTTACAGGGGGCCCGGGGAGACCCAGTACTTC,CASAYRGPGETQYF
TRBD2,NA,TRBV7-2,TRBJ2-1,TGTGCCAGCAGCTCCCTAGCGGGGAGCTCCTACAATGAGCAGTTCTTC,CASSSLAGSSYNEQFF
TRBD1,NA,TRBV30,TRBJ1-1,TGTGCCTGGACCCTTGGGAGGGGGACAGGGGGCAAGGCTGAAGCTTTCTTT,CAWTLGRGTGGKAEAFF
NA,NA,TRBV13,TRBJ2-5,TGTGCCAGCAGCTTAGGCCCCAGCCCGGGAGAAGAGACCCAGTACTTC,CASSLGPSPGEETQYF
NA,NA,TRBV7-2,TRBJ1-1,TGTGCCAGCAGCTTAGTAGCTAACACTGAAGCTTTCTTT,CASSLVANTEAFF